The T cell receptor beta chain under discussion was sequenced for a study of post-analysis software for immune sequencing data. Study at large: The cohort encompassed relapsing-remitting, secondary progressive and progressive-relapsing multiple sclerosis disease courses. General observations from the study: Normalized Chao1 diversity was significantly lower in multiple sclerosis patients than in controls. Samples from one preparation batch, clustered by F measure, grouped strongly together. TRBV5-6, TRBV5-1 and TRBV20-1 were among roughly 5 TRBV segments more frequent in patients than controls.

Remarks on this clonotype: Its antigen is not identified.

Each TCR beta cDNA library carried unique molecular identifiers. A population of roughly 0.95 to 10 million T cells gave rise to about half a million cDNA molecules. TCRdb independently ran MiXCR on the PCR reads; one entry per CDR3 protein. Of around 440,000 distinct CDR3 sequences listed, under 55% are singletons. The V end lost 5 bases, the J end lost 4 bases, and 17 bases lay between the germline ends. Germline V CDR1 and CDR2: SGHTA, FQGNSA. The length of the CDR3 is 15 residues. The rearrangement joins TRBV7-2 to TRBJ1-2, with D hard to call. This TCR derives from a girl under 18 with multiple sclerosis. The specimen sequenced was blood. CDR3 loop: CASSPLFSRTYGYTF. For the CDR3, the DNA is TGTGCCAGCAGCCCCCTCTTTAGCAGGACCTATGGCTACACCTTC.